The 7 T cell receptor beta chains given below trace back to one sample, sequenced in a study of radiotherapy plus CTLA-4 blockade in lung cancer. TCRdb's table, derived via immunoSEQ multiplex PCR, lists solely in-frame clones and lacks some. This sample has about 99,000 clones, with roughly 88% found just once. The sample was peripheral blood, taken from a patient treated with radiotherapy plus ipilimumab. The receptors shown here come from a human donor with non-small cell lung cancer that progressed on radiotherapy plus ipilimumab.

The V gene is TRBV11-2, the J gene TRBJ2-7, with D tentatively TRBD1 (5 bases). V was clipped by 3 bases and J by 0 bases, with 15 bases between them. CDR3 length: 16 residues. CDR1 SGHAT and CDR2 FQNNGV come from the germline V gene. This CDR3 is CASSFWGSLSSYEQYF. The CDR3 DNA sequence: TGTGCCAGCAGCTTTTGGGGCAGCTTGAGCTCCTACGAGCAGTACTTC.

In DNA form, the CDR3 reads TGTGCCAGCAGCGGCGGAACGGAAAGTCAGCCCCAGCATTTT. Translating gives CASSGGTESQPQHF. The rearrangement joins TRBV7-9 to TRBJ1-5; D is unresolved. This CDR3 spans 14 amino acids. V was cut by 5 bases and J by 6 bases, with 14 bases left in between. Germline V gene sequence: CDR1 SEHNR, CDR2 FQNEAQ (reference sequence).

V and J are TRBV2 and TRBJ2-7; TRBD1 matches 7 bases. CDR3 length: 16 amino acids. With 6 bases clipped from V and 3 bases from J, the junction kept 14 bases outside the gene matches. Looked up from germline, CDR1 is SNHLY and CDR2 is FYNNEI. CDR3 sequence: CASSRPRQGQVYEQYF. The CDR3 DNA reads as TGTGCCAGCAGCCGACCCAGACAGGGCCAAGTCTACGAGCAGTACTTC.

Only one count was recorded for this clone. This chain connects TRBV2 to TRBJ2-5; D possibly corresponds to TRBD2 (6 bases). V dropped 8 bases and J dropped 4 bases, with 20 bases sitting between them. The germline gives CDR1 SNHLY, CDR2 FYNNEI. This CDR3 is built from 15 residues. CDR3 region: CASSGRTKGGETQYF. CDR3 nucleotides: TGTGCCAGCTCCGGTCGGACTAAGGGAGGAGAGACCCAGTACTTC.

Notes on this clone: Distinct nucleotide sequences in the sample also encode this CDR3. The CDR3 is CASSLGGTDTQYF. CDR3 DNA: TGTGCCAGCAGCTTAGGCGGCACAGATACGCAGTATTTT. The chain employs TRBV7-3 and TRBJ2-3; D call uncertain. Germline CDR1 reads SGHTA; CDR2 reads FQGTGA. The length of the CDR3 is 13 residues. Trimming stripped 2 bases from V and 1 base from J, with 4 bases between.

The V gene is TRBV19, the J gene TRBJ2-1; maybe TRBD2 (6 bases). Germline V gene data show CDR1 as LNHDA and CDR2 as SQIVND (reference sequence). The CDR3 length is 16 residues. V lost 4 bases to trimming and J lost 5 bases, with 18 bases between them. The CDR3 loop is CASSTRTTTIHNEQFF. The CDR3 region has the DNA TGTGCCAGTAGTACCCGGACTACCACGATTCACAATGAGCAGTTCTTC.

V usage is TRBV6-1 and J usage is TRBJ2-5; D is unresolved. V shed 8 bases and J shed 4 bases, with 11 bases lying between them. The CDR3 is 12 amino acids. The germline V gene has CDR1 MNHNS and CDR2 SASEGT. The CDR3 DNA reads as TGTGCCAGCCACACCGGTGGAGAGACCCAGTACTTC. Its protein is CASHTGGETQYF.